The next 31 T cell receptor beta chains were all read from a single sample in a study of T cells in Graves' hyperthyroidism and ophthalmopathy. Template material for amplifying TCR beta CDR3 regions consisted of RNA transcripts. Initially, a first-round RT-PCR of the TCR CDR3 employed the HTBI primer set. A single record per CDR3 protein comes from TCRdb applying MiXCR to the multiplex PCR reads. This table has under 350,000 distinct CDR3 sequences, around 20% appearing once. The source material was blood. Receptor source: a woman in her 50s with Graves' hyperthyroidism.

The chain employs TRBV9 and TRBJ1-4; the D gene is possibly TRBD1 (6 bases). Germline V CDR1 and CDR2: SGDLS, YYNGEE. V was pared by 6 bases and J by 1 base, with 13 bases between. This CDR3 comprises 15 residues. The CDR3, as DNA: TGTGCCAGCACCCGTAGGGGGGAAACTAATGAAAAACTGTTTTTT. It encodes CASTRRGETNEKLFF.

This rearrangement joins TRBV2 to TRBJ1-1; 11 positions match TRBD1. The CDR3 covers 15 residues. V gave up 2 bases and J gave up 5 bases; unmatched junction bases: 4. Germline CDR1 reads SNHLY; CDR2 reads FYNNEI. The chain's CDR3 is CASSERDRGTTEAFF. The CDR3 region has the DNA TGTGCCAGCAGTGAAAGGGACAGGGGGACAACTGAAGCTTTCTTT.

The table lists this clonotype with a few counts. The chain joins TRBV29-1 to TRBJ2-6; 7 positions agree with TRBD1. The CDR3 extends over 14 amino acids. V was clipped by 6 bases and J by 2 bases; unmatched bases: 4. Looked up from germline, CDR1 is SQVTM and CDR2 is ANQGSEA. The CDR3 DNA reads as TGCAGCGTCAGAACAGGGGCTGGGGCCAACGTCCTGACTTTC. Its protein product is CSVRTGAGANVLTF.

CDR3 nucleotides: TGTGCCAGCTCACCACCGATACAGGGACTTGTAGAGACCCAGTACTTC. Its protein is CASSPPIQGLVETQYF. The V gene is TRBV18, the J gene TRBJ2-5, with D perhaps being TRBD1 or TRBD2 (6 bases each). The V end lost 0 bases, the J end lost 4 bases, and 15 bases lay between the germline ends. This CDR3 contains 16 residues. Per the germline V gene, CDR1 is KGHSH and CDR2 is LQKENI.

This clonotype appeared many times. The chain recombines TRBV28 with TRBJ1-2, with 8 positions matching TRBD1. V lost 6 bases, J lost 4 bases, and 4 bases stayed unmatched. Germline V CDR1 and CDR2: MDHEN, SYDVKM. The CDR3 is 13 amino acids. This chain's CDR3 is CASRNGQGYGYTF. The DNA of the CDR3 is TGTGCCAGCAGAAACGGACAGGGCTATGGCTACACCTTC.

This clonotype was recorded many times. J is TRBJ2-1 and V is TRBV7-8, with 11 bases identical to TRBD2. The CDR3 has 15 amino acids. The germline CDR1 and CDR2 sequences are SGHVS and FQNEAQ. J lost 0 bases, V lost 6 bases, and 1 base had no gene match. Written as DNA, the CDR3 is TGTGCCAGCAGTACTAGCGGGAGCTCCTACAATGAGCAGTTCTTC. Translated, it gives CASSTSGSSYNEQFF.

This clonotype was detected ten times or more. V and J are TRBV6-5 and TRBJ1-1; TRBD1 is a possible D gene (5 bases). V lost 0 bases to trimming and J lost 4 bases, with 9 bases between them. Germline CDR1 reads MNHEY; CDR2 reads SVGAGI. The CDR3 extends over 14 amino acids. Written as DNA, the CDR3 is TGTGCCAGCAGTTACTCGCAGAGGGGCACTGAAGCTTTCTTT. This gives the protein CASSYSQRGTEAFF.

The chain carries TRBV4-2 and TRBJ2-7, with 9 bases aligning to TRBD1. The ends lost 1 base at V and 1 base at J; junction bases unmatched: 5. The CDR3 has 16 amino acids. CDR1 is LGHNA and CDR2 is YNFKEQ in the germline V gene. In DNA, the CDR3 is TGTGCCAGCAGCCAAGCGGCGGGACAGGGATCCTACGAGCAGTACTTC. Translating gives CASSQAAGQGSYEQYF.

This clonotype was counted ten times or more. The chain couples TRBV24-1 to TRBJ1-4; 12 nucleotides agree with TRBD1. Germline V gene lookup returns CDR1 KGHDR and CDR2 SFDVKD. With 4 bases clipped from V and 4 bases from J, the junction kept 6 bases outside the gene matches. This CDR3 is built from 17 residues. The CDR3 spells CATSDPGTGGFNEKLFF. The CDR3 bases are TGTGCCACCAGTGACCCCGGGACAGGGGGCTTTAATGAAAAACTGTTTTTT.

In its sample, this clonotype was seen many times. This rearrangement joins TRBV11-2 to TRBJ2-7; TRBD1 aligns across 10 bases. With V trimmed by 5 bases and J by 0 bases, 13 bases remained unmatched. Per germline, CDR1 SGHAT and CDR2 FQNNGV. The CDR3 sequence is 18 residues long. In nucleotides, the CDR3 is TGTGCCAGCAGCCGGATGCGGCCGGGACAGGGGAGCTCCTACGAGCAGTACTTC. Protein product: CASSRMRPGQGSSYEQYF.

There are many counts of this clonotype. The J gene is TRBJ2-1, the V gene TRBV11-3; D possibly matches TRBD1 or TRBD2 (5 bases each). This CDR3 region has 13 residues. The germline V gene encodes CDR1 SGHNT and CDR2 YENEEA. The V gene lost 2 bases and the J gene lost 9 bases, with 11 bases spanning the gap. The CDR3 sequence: CASSLRGAGEQFF. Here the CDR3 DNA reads TGTGCCAGCAGCTTACGAGGGGCGGGTGAGCAGTTCTTC.

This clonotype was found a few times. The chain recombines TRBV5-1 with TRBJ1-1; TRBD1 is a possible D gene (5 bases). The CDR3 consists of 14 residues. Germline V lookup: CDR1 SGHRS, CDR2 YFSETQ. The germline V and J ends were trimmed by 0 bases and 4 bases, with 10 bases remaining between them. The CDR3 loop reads CASSLVRGITEAFF. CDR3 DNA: TGCGCCAGCAGCTTGGTGCGGGGGATCACTGAAGCTTTCTTT.

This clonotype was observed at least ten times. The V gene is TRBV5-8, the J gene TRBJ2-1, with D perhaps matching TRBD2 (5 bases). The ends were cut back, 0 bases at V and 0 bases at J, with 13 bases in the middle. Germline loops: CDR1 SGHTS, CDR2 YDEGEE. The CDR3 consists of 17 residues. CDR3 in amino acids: CASSLGVGGHSYNEQFF. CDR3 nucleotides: TGTGCCAGCAGCTTGGGAGTGGGCGGGCACTCCTACAATGAGCAGTTCTTC.

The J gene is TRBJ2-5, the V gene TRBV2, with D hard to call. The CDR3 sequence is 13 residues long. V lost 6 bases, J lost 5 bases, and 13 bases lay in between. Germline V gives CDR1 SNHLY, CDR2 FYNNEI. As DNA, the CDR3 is TGTGCCAGCAGGCCAACCTTGGGGGAGACCCAGTACTTC. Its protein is CASRPTLGETQYF.

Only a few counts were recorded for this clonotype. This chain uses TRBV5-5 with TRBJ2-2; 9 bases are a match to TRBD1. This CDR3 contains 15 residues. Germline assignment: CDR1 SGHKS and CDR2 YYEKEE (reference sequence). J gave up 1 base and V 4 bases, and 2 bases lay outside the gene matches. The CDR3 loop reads CASSPTGGNTGELFF. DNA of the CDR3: TGTGCCAGCAGCCCGACAGGGGGGAACACCGGGGAGCTGTTTTTT.

CDR3 amino acids: CASSAVSGGYTDTQYF. The CDR3 nucleotides read TGTGCCAGCAGTGCGGTTAGCGGGGGATACACAGATACGCAGTATTTT. This chain joins TRBV2 and TRBJ2-3; the match to TRBD2 covers 9 bases. Germline values: CDR1 SNHLY, CDR2 FYNNEI. V was pared by 4 bases and J by 2 bases, with 7 bases of the junction left unmatched. The CDR3 has 16 amino acids.

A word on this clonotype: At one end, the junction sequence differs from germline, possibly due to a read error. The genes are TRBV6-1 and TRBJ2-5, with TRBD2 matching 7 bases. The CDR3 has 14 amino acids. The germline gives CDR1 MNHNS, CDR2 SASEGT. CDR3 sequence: CASRGTNLQEPQYF. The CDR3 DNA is TGTGCCAGCAGAGGGACTAATCTTCAAGAGCCCCAGTACTTC.

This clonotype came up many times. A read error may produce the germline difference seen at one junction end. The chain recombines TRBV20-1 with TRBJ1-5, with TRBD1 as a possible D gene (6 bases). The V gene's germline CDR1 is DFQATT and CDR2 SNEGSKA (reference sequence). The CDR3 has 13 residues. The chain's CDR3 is CSAGEGSQGPQHF. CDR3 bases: TGCAGTGCTGGAGAGGGGTCACAGGGGCCCCAGCATTTT.

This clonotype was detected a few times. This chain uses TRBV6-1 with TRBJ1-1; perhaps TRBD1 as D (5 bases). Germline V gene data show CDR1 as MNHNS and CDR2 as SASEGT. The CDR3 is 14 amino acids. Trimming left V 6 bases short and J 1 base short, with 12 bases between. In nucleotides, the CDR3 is TGTGCCAGCAGGAGGGACGGGACGAACACTGAAGCTTTCTTT. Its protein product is CASRRDGTNTEAFF.

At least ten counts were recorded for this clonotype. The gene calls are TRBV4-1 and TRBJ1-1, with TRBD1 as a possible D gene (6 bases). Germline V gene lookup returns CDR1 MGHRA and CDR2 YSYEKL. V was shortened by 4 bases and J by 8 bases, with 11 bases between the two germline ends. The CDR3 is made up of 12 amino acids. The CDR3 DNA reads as TGCGCCAGCAGCCGGATTGGGACAGAAGCTTTCTTT. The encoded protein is CASSRIGTEAFF.

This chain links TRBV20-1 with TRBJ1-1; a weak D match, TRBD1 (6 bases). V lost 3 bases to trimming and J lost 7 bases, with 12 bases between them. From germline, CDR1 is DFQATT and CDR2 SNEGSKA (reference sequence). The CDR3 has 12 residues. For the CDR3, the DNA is TGCAGTGCTAGGGCAGGGGCAGGTGAAGCTTTCTTT. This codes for CSARAGAGEAFF.

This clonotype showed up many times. CDR3 sequence: CASSLRGVAKNIQYF. CDR3 sequence (DNA): TGTGCCAGCAGTCTGAGGGGGGTGGCCAAAAACATTCAGTACTTC. The V call is TRBV28, the J call TRBJ2-4; D is possibly TRBD1 or TRBD2 (6 bases each). The CDR3 totals 15 residues. V was clipped by 5 bases and J by 1 base, with 12 bases between them. Germline CDR1 MDHEN, CDR2 SYDVKM. The full variable domain, its missing parts supplied by reference TRBV28 and TRBJ2-4, is DVKVTQSSRYLVKRTGEKVFLECVQDMDHENMFWYRQDPGLGLRLIYFSYDVKMKEKGDIPEGYSVSREKKERFSLILESASTNQTSMYLCASSLRGVAKNIQYFGAGTRLSVL.

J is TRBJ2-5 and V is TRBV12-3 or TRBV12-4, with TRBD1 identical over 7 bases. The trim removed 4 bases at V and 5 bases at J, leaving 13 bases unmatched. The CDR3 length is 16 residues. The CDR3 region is CASSWGTQGTDETQYF. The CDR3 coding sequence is TGTGCCAGCAGTTGGGGGACCCAGGGGACAGATGAGACCCAGTACTTC.

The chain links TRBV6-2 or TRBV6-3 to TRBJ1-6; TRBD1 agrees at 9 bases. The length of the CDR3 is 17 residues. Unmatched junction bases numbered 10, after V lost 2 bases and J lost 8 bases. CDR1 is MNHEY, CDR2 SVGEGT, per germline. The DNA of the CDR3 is TGTGCCAGCAGTTACCTCGGACCGGGACAGGGCTATTCACCCCTCCACTTT. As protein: CASSYLGPGQGYSPLHF.

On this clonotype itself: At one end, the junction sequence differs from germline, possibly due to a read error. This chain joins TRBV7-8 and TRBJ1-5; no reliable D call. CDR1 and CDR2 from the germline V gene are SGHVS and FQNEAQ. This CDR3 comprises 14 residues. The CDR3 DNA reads TGTGCCAACAGCCGAGGCGATAGCAATCAGCCCCAGCATTTT. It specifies CANSRGDSNQPQHF.

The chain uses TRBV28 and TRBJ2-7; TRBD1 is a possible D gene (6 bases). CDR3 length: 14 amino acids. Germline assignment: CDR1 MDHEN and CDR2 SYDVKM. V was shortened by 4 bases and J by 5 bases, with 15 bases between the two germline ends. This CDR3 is CASSSPGTIHEQYF. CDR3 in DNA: TGTGCCAGCAGTTCCCCCGGGACAATCCACGAGCAGTACTTC. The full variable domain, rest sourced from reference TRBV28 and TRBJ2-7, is DVKVTQSSRYLVKRTGEKVFLECVQDMDHENMFWYRQDPGLGLRLIYFSYDVKMKEKGDIPEGYSVSREKKERFSLILESASTNQTSMYLCASSSPGTIHEQYFGPGTRLTVT.

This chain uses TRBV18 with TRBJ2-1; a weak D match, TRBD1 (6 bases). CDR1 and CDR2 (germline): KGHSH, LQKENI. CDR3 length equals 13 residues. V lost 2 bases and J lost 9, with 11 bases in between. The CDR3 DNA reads TGTGCCAGCTCACCAAATGGGGGCGGTGAGCAGTTCTTC. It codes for CASSPNGGGEQFF.

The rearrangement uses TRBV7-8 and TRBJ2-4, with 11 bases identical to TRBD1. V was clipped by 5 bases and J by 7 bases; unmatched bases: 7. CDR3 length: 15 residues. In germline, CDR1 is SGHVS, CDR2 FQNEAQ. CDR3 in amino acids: CASSPGTGGMNIQYF. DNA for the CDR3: TGTGCCAGCAGCCCTGGGACAGGGGGGATGAACATTCAGTACTTC.

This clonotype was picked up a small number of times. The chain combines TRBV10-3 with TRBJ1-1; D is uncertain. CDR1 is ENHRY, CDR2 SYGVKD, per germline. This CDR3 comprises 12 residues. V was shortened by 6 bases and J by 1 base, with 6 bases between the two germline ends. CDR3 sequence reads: CAIRGGNTEAFF. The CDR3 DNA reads TGTGCCATCAGAGGTGGGAACACTGAAGCTTTCTTT.

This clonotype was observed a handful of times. In nucleotides, the CDR3 is TGTGCCAGTAGGATTTTGACAGGGAAGAATGAAAAACTGTTTTTT. Translation: CASRILTGKNEKLFF. The chain uses TRBV19 and TRBJ1-4; 7 nucleotides match TRBD1. From germline, CDR1 is LNHDA and CDR2 SQIVND (reference sequence). V trimming: 6 bases; J trimming: 5 bases; junction bases outside the gene matches: 9. The CDR3 has 15 residues.

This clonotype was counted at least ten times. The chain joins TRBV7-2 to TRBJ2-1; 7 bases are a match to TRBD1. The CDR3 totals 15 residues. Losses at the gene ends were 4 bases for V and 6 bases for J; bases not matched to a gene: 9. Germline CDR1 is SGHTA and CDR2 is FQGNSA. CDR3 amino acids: CASSWGPQGTNEQFF. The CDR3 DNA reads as TGTGCCAGCAGCTGGGGTCCACAGGGGACCAATGAGCAGTTCTTC.